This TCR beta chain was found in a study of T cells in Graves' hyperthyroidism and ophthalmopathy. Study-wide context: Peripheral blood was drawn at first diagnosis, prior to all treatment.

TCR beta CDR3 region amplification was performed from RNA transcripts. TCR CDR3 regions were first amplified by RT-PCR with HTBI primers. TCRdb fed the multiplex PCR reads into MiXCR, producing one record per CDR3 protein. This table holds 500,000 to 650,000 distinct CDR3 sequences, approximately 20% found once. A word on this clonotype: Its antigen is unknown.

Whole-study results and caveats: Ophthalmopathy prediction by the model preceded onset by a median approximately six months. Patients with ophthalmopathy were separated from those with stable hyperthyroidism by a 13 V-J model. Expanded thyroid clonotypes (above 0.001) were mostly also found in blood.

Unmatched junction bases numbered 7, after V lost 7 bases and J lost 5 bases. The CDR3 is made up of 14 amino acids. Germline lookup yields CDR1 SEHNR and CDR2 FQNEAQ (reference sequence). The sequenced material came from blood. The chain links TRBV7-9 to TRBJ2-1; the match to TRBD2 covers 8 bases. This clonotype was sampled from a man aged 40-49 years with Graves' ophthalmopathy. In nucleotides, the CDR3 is TGTGCCAGCACCGAGCGGGAGACCCACAATGAGCAGTTCTTC. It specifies CASTERETHNEQFF.